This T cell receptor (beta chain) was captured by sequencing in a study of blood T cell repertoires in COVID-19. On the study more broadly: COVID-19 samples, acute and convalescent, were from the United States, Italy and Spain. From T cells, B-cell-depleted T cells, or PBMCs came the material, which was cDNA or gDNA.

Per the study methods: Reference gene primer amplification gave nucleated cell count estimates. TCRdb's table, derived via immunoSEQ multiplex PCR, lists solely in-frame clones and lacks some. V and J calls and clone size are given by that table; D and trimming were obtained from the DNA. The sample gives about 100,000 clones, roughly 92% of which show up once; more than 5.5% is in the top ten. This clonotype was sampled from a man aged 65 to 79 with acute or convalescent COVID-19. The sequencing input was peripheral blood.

The CDR3 DNA reads TGTGCCAGCACCTACGGGTCGAACTATGGCTACACCTTC. Translated: CASTYGSNYGYTF. V usage is TRBV6-5 and J usage is TRBJ1-2, with D hard to call. This CDR3 has 13 amino acids. The ends were cut back, 7 bases at V and 2 bases at J, with 11 bases in the middle. Germline lookup yields CDR1 MNHEY and CDR2 SVGAGI.